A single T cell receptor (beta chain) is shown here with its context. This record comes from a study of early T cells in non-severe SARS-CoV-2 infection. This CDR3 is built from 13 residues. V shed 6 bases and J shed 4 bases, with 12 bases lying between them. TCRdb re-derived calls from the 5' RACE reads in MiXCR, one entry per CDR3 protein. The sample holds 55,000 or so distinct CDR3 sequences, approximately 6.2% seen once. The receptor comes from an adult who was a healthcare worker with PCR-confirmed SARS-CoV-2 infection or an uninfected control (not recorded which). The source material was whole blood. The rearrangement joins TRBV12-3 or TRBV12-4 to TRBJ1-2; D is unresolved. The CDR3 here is CASSPGDSYGYTF. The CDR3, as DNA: TGTGCCAGCAGCCCCGGCGATAGCTATGGCTACACCTTC.